The 10 T cell receptor beta chains reported below all come from one sample, sequenced in a study of T cell responses to AZD1222 COVID-19 vaccine. Clones were sequenced by immunoSEQ multiplex PCR, and TCRdb holds only the in-frame ones, with some missing. There are 85,000 to 120,000 clones in the sample; around 91% occur only once, and 7% to 9% lies in the top ten. Sequencing was performed on peripheral blood, taken 28 days after the second AZD1222 dose. All receptors derive from an adult who received the AZD1222 COVID-19 vaccine.

The chain links TRBV6-2 or TRBV6-3 to TRBJ2-1; 10 nucleotides line up with TRBD1. The germline V gene encodes CDR1 MNHEY and CDR2 SVGEGT. CDR3 length equals 16 residues. J gave up 6 bases and V 2 bases, and 7 bases lay outside the gene matches. The CDR3 DNA reads TGTGCCAGCAGTTACCGGGACAGGGGAGGAGGCAATGAGCAGTTCTTC. Translation gives CASSYRDRGGGNEQFF.

This clone has just one count. The rearrangement uses TRBV27 and TRBJ2-3; perhaps TRBD2 as D (5 bases). Deletions cut 7 bases from V and 0 bases from J, with 17 bases between. Germline V gives CDR1 MNHEY, CDR2 SMNVEV (reference sequence). There are 16 residues in the CDR3. The CDR3 DNA sequence: TGTGCCAGCAAACCGATTCCGGGAATTAGCACAGATACGCAGTATTTT. Translating gives CASKPIPGISTDTQYF.

This sequence joins TRBV2 and TRBJ2-3; no clear D gene. The CDR3 has 14 residues. Germline CDR1 and CDR2: SNHLY and FYNNEI. V lost 3 bases and J 6 bases, leaving 13 bases between the germline ends. This chain's CDR3 is CASSETTVLDTQYF. In DNA form, the CDR3 reads TGTGCCAGCAGTGAGACGACGGTATTGGATACGCAGTATTTT.

This chain connects TRBV6-2 or TRBV6-3 to TRBJ2-1, with D perhaps TRBD2 (6 bases). CDR1 MNHEY and CDR2 SVGEGT come from the germline V gene. The ends were cut back, 2 bases at V and 3 bases at J, with 14 bases in the middle. The CDR3 runs 16 residues. CDR3 amino acids: CASSYSGSGDYNEQFF. The DNA of the CDR3 is TGTGCCAGCAGTTACAGCGGGTCCGGGGACTACAATGAGCAGTTCTTC.

The genes are TRBV5-1 and TRBJ1-1, with a tentative D call TRBD1 (6 bases). Per the germline V gene, CDR1 is SGHRS and CDR2 is YFSETQ. The V end lost 6 bases, the J end lost 5 bases, and 8 bases lay between the germline ends. The CDR3 is 11 amino acids. The DNA of the CDR3 is TGCGCCAGCACAGGGGAAACTGAAGCTTTCTTT. Its translation: CASTGETEAFF.

V and J are TRBV13 and TRBJ2-7; 9 positions agree with TRBD2. Trimming at V came to 5 bases and at J to 2 bases, leaving 7 bases not matched to a gene. The CDR3 extends over 15 amino acids. CDR1 and CDR2 (germline): PRHDT, FYEKMQ (reference sequence). CDR3 region: CASSTGQRGAYEQYF. CDR3 nucleotide sequence: TGTGCCAGCAGCACAGGCCAGCGGGGGGCCTACGAGCAGTACTTC. Full variable domain (remainder filled in from reference TRBV13 and TRBJ2-7): AAGVIQSPRHLIKEKRETATLKCYPIPRHDTVYWYQQGPGQDPQFLISFYEKMQSDKGSIPDRFSAQQFSDYHSELNMSSLELGDSALYFCASSTGQRGAYEQYFGPGTRLTVT.

V gene TRBV14 combines with J gene TRBJ1-6; D possibly corresponds to TRBD1 (6 bases). This CDR3 has 17 residues. CDR1 and CDR2 (germline): SGHDN, FVKESK. The V gene lost 1 base and the J gene lost 6 bases, with 16 bases spanning the gap. CDR3 amino acids: CASSQGVRGGGNSPLHF. The CDR3, as DNA: TGTGCCAGCAGCCAAGGCGTCAGGGGAGGCGGTAATTCACCCCTCCACTTT. Supplemented by reference TRBV14 and TRBJ1-6, the full variable domain reads EAGVTQFPSHSVIEKGQTVTLRCDPISGHDNLYWYRRVMGKEIKFLLHFVKESKQDESGMPNNRFLAERTGGTYSTLKVQPAELEDSGVYFCASSQGVRGGGNSPLHFGNGTRLTVT.

The rearrangement joins TRBV29-1 to TRBJ2-1; 12 bases line up with TRBD2. Per germline, CDR1 SQVTM and CDR2 ANQGSEA. The trim removed 6 bases at V and 2 bases at J, leaving 5 bases unmatched. The length of the CDR3 is 15 residues. For the CDR3, the DNA is TGCAGCGTCGGACTAGCGGGATATACCTACAATGAGCAGTTCTTC. The encoded protein is CSVGLAGYTYNEQFF.

DNA for the CDR3: TGTGCCAGCAGCTTGGGGGGAAACCACCCTACTCGCTATGGCTACACCTTC. Its protein product is CASSLGGNHPTRYGYTF. This chain joins TRBV5-8 and TRBJ1-2; no firm D call. V lost 0 bases and J 4 bases, leaving 19 bases between the germline ends. The CDR3 sequence is 17 residues long. In germline, CDR1 is SGHTS, CDR2 YDEGEE.

The chain combines TRBV3-1 (or the pseudogene TRBV3-2) with TRBJ2-3; tentative D call: TRBD1 (6 bases). The V end lost 2 bases, the J end lost 2 bases, and 17 bases lay between the germline ends. The CDR3 has 17 amino acids. Germline-derived CDR1 and CDR2 are LGHDT and YNNKEL (reference sequence). CDR3 DNA: TGTGCCAGCAGCCAACCGGGGCAGGGGTGGGACACAGATACGCAGTATTTT. Translating it yields CASSQPGQGWDTDTQYF.